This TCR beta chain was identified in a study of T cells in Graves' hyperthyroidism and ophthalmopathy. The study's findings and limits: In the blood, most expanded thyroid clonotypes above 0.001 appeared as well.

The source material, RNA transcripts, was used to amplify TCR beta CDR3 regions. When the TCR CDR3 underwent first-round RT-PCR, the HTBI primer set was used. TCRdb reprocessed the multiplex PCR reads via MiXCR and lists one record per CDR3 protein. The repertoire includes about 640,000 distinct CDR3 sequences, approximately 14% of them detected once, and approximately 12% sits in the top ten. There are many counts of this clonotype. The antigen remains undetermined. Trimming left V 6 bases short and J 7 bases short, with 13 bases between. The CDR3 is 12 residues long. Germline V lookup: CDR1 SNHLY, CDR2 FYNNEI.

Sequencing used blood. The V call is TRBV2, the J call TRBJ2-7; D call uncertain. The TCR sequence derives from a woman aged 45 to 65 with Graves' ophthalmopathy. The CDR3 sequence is CASREAKREQYF. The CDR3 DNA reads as TGTGCCAGCAGAGAGGCGAAGAGAGAGCAGTACTTC.